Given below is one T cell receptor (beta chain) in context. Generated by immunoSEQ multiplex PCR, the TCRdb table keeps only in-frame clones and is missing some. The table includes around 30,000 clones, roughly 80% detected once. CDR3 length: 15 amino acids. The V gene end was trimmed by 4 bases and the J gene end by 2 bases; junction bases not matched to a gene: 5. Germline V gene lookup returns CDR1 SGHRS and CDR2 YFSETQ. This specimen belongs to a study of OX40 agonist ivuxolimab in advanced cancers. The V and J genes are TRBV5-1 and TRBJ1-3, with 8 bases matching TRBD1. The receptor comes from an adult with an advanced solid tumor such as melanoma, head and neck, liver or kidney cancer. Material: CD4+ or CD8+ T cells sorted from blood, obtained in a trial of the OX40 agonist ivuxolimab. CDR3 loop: CASSVGQGPGNTIYF. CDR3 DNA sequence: TGCGCCAGCAGCGTTGGACAGGGCCCTGGAAACACCATATATTTT.